The sequence of this T cell receptor beta chain was determined in a study of blood T cell repertoires in COVID-19. On the study more broadly: Samples came from the United States, Italy and Spain, spanning acute and convalescent COVID-19. Sample material is recorded as cDNA or gDNA derived from T cells, B-cell-depleted T cells, or PBMCs.

The germline CDR1 and CDR2 sequences are LNHNV and YYDKDF (reference sequence). V shed 0 bases and J 0 bases; nucleotides not matched to a gene: 10. The CDR3 is 18 amino acids. How the authors handled the data: The authors estimated nucleated cell counts from reference gene primer amplification. Produced via immunoSEQ multiplex PCR; TCRdb's table is partial and in-frame only. V, J and clone size are taken as reported in that table, and D and trimming were inferred from the DNA itself. The repertoire includes over 25,000 clones, 85% of them detected once, and about 25% sits in the top ten. The sequencing input was peripheral blood. The rearrangement joins TRBV15 to TRBJ1-1, with 7 bases aligning to TRBD1. The TCR originated in a human donor in a cohort sampled during active COVID-19. CDR3 sequence reads: CATSRDRGTVTLNTEAFF. The CDR3 DNA sequence: TGTGCCACCAGCAGAGATCGAGGGACAGTTACTCTGAACACTGAAGCTTTCTTT.